This TCR beta chain is from a study of CD8 T cells in Susac syndrome. Sequencing of TCR beta was performed on blood CD8+ T cells and on blood CD4+ T cells. The multiple sclerosis control cohort comprised treatment-naive individuals presenting with stable or active relapsing-remitting disease. Isolation of CD8+ and CD4+ T cells was performed negatively, whereas enrichment of TEMRA cells was done by FACS. The authors reverse transcribed roughly 0.5 to 1 ug RNA with random hexamers. Across 54 Vbeta and 13 Jbeta, TCR beta CDR3 was amplified with immunoSEQ multiplex PCR. Each CDR3 protein gets one entry after TCRdb re-called the immunoSEQ multiplex PCR reads with MiXCR. The sample shows fewer than 350,000 distinct CDR3 sequences, approximately 91% of them seen only once. V was cut by 5 bases and J by 0 bases, with 12 bases left in between. CDR3 length equals 15 residues. Germline assignment: CDR1 SEHNR and CDR2 FQNEAQ (reference sequence).

Sequencing was performed on CD8+ T cells from PBMCs. The rearrangement links TRBV7-9 to TRBJ2-3; D gene uncertain. The TCR sequence derives from a human donor with multiple sclerosis. CDR3 sequence (DNA): TGTGCCAGCAGCCTAGTACCCTCTAGCACAGATACGCAGTATTTT. This sequence encodes CASSLVPSSTDTQYF.